The 31 T cell receptor beta chains reported below all come from one sample, sequenced in a study of T cell responses to AZD1222 COVID-19 vaccine. Here immunoSEQ multiplex PCR was the method, and the copy in TCRdb shows in-frame clones only, minus some. Of 100,000 to 120,000 clones in the sample, over 80% were seen once. The material sequenced was peripheral blood, taken on day 0 of AZD1222 vaccination. The receptor source for this set is an adult in good health.

This clone came up once. The gene calls are TRBV3-1 (or the pseudogene TRBV3-2) and TRBJ2-3; TRBD1 matches at 10 bases. The CDR3 runs 16 residues. The V segment lost 1 base and the J segment 3 bases; nucleotides outside the gene matches: 4. Germline V gives CDR1 LGHDT, CDR2 YNNKEL (reference sequence). The CDR3 DNA is TGTGCCAGCAGCCAAGGACAGGGGGCTGGGACAGATACGCAGTATTTT. Its translation: CASSQGQGAGTDTQYF.

This rearrangement joins TRBV9 to TRBJ2-2, with 15 bases identical to TRBD2. The trim removed 4 bases at V and 4 bases at J, leaving 8 bases unmatched. Germline CDR1 is SGDLS and CDR2 is YYNGEE. There are 18 residues in the CDR3. CDR3 in amino acids: CASSFAGTSGGPTGELFF. The DNA for the CDR3 is TGTGCCAGCAGCTTCGCCGGGACTAGCGGGGGGCCCACCGGGGAGCTGTTTTTT.

V gene TRBV19 combines with J gene TRBJ1-1; perhaps TRBD1 as D (5 bases). This CDR3 is 17 amino acids long. Trimming stripped 4 bases from V and 5 bases from J, with 23 bases between. Germline V gives CDR1 LNHDA, CDR2 SQIVND (reference sequence). The CDR3 coding sequence is TGTGCCAGTAGTACCCGAAAATCAATGGGGGTATGGACTGAAGCTTTCTTT. It codes for CASSTRKSMGVWTEAFF.

V gene TRBV6-5 combines with J gene TRBJ1-6; 9 bases fit TRBD1. CDR3 length: 15 residues. With 5 bases clipped from V and 10 bases from J, the junction kept 9 bases outside the gene matches. The germline CDR1 and CDR2 sequences are MNHEY and SVGAGI. CDR3 residues: CASSPEGTGKSPLHF. The CDR3 bases are TGTGCCAGCAGTCCAGAAGGGACAGGGAAATCACCCCTCCACTTT.

The chain joins TRBV9 to TRBJ2-5; TRBD2 matches at 14 bases. This CDR3 comprises 18 residues. The V segment lost 0 bases and the J segment 1 base; nucleotides outside the gene matches: 5. Germline assignment: CDR1 SGDLS and CDR2 YYNGEE. As DNA, the CDR3 is TGTGCCAGCAGCGTAGCCCCTGGGACTAGCGGGGGCCAAGAGACCCAGTACTTC. Encoded protein: CASSVAPGTSGGQETQYF.

V gene TRBV2 combines with J gene TRBJ1-2; TRBD1 matches 7 bases. Trimming cost V 6 bases and J 2 bases; bases outside gene matches: 9. The CDR3 runs 15 residues. CDR1 SNHLY and CDR2 FYNNEI come from the germline V gene. In DNA form, the CDR3 reads TGTGCCAGCAGGGGGCCCTACAGGGGCAACTATGGCTACACCTTC. Translating it yields CASRGPYRGNYGYTF. Combining the CDR3 with reference TRBV2 and TRBJ1-2 gives the whole variable domain EPEVTQTPSHQVTQMGQEVILRCVPISNHLYFYWYRQILGQKVEFLVSFYNNEISEKSEIFDDQFSVERPDGSNFTLKIRSTKLEDSAMYFCASRGPYRGNYGYTFGSGTRLTVV.

The V and J genes are TRBV9 and TRBJ2-2; D may match TRBD1 or TRBD2 (5 bases each). V lost 0 bases to trimming and J lost 6 bases, with 6 bases between them. The CDR3 is made up of 13 amino acids. Germline CDR1 and CDR2: SGDLS and YYNGEE. The CDR3 coding sequence is TGTGCCAGCAGCGTAGCGGGGCCCGGGGAGCTGTTTTTT. This codes for CASSVAGPGELFF.

This rearrangement joins TRBV28 to TRBJ2-7; tentatively, D is TRBD2 (6 bases). Germline CDR1 and CDR2: MDHEN and SYDVKM. The CDR3 sequence is 15 residues long. With 4 bases removed from V and 3 bases from J, the gap between germline ends came to 16 bases. In DNA form, the CDR3 reads TGTGCCAGCAGTTCCCTGGGGGGTGGAGACTACGAGCAGTACTTC. It is translated as CASSSLGGGDYEQYF.

This clone was seen a single time. J is TRBJ1-2 and V is TRBV5-5; a possible D gene is TRBD1 (5 bases). The V end lost 2 bases, the J end lost 1 base, and 12 bases lay between the germline ends. Germline CDR1 SGHKS, CDR2 YYEKEE (reference sequence). This CDR3 comprises 15 residues. This chain's CDR3 is CASSFAGDLNYGYTF. CDR3 nucleotide sequence: TGTGCCAGCAGCTTCGCGGGGGATCTTAACTATGGCTACACCTTC.

The V gene is TRBV11-2, the J gene TRBJ2-7; TRBD1 matches at 10 bases. J gave up 1 base and V 6 bases, and 6 bases lay outside the gene matches. There are 15 residues in the CDR3. Germline CDR1 and CDR2: SGHAT and FQNNGV. The CDR3 is CASRAPGQGSYEQYF. In DNA, the CDR3 is TGTGCCAGCAGGGCTCCGGGACAGGGGTCCTACGAGCAGTACTTC.

The V and J genes are TRBV10-3 and TRBJ1-1; no definite D call. V lost 0 bases to trimming and J lost 6 bases, with 8 bases between them. Germline V gene data show CDR1 as ENHRY and CDR2 as SYGVKD. This CDR3 has 13 residues. Here the CDR3 DNA reads TGTGCCATCAGTGAGTCAAATCTAGCTGAAGCTTTCTTT. Its protein is CAISESNLAEAFF.

This sequence joins TRBV10-3 and TRBJ2-7; maybe TRBD2 (6 bases). CDR1 is ENHRY and CDR2 is SYGVKD in the germline V gene. The CDR3 covers 16 residues. Trimming left V 3 bases short and J 2 bases short, with 17 bases between. The DNA of the CDR3 is TGTGCCATCAGTGAACCGATCGGGACTTCCACCTACGAGCAGTACTTC. It specifies CAISEPIGTSTYEQYF.

V is TRBV7-7 and J is TRBJ1-1; no definite D call. The length of the CDR3 is 13 residues. Germline V gene data show CDR1 as SSHAT and CDR2 as FNYEAQ (reference sequence). V lost 3 bases, J lost 1 base, and 6 bases lay in between. The CDR3 is CASSLTPNTEAFF. CDR3 DNA sequence: TGTGCCAGCAGCTTGACACCGAACACTGAAGCTTTCTTT.

The chain employs TRBV7-9 and TRBJ2-5; TRBD1 matches at 8 bases. The CDR3 extends over 14 amino acids. Germline V gene lookup returns CDR1 SEHNR and CDR2 FQNEAQ (reference sequence). Trimming took 5 bases from V and 5 from J; bases not matched to a gene: 7. The CDR3 protein is CASSHGQGPETQYF. DNA for the CDR3: TGTGCCAGCAGCCACGGACAGGGTCCGGAGACCCAGTACTTC.

The V call is TRBV5-6, the J call TRBJ1-1; no clear D gene. V was shortened by 4 bases and J by 7 bases, with 14 bases between the two germline ends. CDR1 SGHDT and CDR2 YYEEEE come from the germline V gene. The CDR3 is 13 amino acids. CDR3 bases: TGTGCCAGCAGCCTAGGGCCCTTTGGTGAAGCTTTCTTT. Encoded protein: CASSLGPFGEAFF.

The chain combines TRBV6-5 with TRBJ2-1; D tentatively fits TRBD1 or TRBD2 (6 bases each). V lost 6 bases, J lost 7 bases, and 16 bases lay in between. This CDR3 spans 14 amino acids. Germline V gives CDR1 MNHEY, CDR2 SVGAGI. CDR3 sequence: CASRRRGAENEQFF. The CDR3 nucleotides read TGTGCCAGCAGACGGAGGGGGGCGGAAAATGAGCAGTTCTTC.

V is TRBV19 and J is TRBJ2-7; D is ambiguous. Trimming removed 3 bases at V and 2 bases at J, with 8 bases between. Per the germline V gene, CDR1 is LNHDA and CDR2 is SQIVND (reference sequence). The CDR3 runs 13 residues. CDR3 residues: CASSMYRTYEQYF. The CDR3 DNA reads TGTGCCAGTAGTATGTACAGAACCTACGAGCAGTACTTC.

The chain is built from TRBV5-4 and TRBJ1-4; D is ambiguous. Germline V lookup: CDR1 SGHNT, CDR2 YYREEE (reference sequence). With 3 bases removed from V and 5 bases from J, the gap between germline ends came to 5 bases. The length of the CDR3 is 12 residues. For the CDR3, the DNA is TGTGCCAGCAGCTGGAACAATGAAAAACTGTTTTTT. Translating gives CASSWNNEKLFF.

This chain links TRBV7-6 with TRBJ2-1; D remains ambiguous. CDR3 length equals 17 residues. The germline CDR1 and CDR2 sequences are SGHVS and FNYEAQ. The V gene lost 2 bases and the J gene lost 0 bases, with 14 bases spanning the gap. CDR3 DNA: TGTGCCAGCAGCTTAAGGGCTGACCTGAGCTCCTACAATGAGCAGTTCTTC. Protein product: CASSLRADLSSYNEQFF.

J is TRBJ1-2 and V is TRBV28; a weak D match, TRBD1 (5 bases). V was pared by 4 bases and J by 4 bases, with 16 bases between. This CDR3 is built from 15 residues. Germline assignment: CDR1 MDHEN and CDR2 SYDVKM. The DNA for the CDR3 is TGTGCCAGCAGTTCTCCCCGGGACCGACCCTATGGCTACACCTTC. As protein: CASSSPRDRPYGYTF.

This clone was counted only a few times. The rearrangement uses TRBV6-2 or TRBV6-3 and TRBJ2-6, with D hard to call. The CDR3 consists of 15 residues. The germline V gene has CDR1 MNHEY and CDR2 SVGEGT. V was shortened by 5 bases and J by 0 bases, with 8 bases between the two germline ends. The CDR3 sequence is CASSPSISGANVLTF. Here the CDR3 DNA reads TGTGCCAGCAGTCCCAGCATCTCTGGGGCCAACGTCCTGACTTTC.

This clone was seen a handful of times. The V gene is TRBV7-2, the J gene TRBJ1-5, with 8 positions matching TRBD1. The V and J ends lost 4 bases and 7 bases, in that order; junction bases with no gene match: 6. This CDR3 is built from 14 residues. Germline CDR1 is SGHTA and CDR2 is FQGNSA. CDR3 sequence: CASSSTGAGQPQHF. In nucleotides, the CDR3 is TGTGCCAGCAGCTCGACAGGGGCCGGGCAGCCCCAGCATTTT.

The V gene is TRBV5-4, the J gene TRBJ2-7; D might be TRBD1 (5 bases). Between the trimmed V and J ends, which lost 0 bases and 3 bases, there was a span of 10 bases. The CDR3 consists of 14 residues. CDR1 is SGHNT and CDR2 is YYREEE in the germline V gene (reference sequence). The CDR3 nucleotides are TGTGCCAGCAGCTTGGGACCAGGGAACTACGAGCAGTACTTC. This sequence encodes CASSLGPGNYEQYF. The whole variable domain, remainder taken from reference TRBV5-4 and TRBJ2-7, is ETGVTQSPTHLIKTRGQQVTLRCSSQSGHNTVSWYQQALGQGPQFIFQYYREEENGRGNFPPRFSGLQFPNYSSELNVNALELDDSALYLCASSLGPGNYEQYFGPGTRLTVT.

This clone was observed a few times. The V gene is TRBV6-4, the J gene TRBJ2-1; 15 positions match TRBD2. V shed 3 bases, J shed 9 bases, and the junction held 0 bases outside the gene matches. The CDR3 extends over 14 amino acids. Looked up from germline, CDR1 is MRHNA and CDR2 is SNTAGT. CDR3 sequence reads: CASSEGLAGGEQFF. CDR3 sequence (DNA): TGTGCCAGCAGTGAGGGACTAGCGGGGGGTGAGCAGTTCTTC.

The chain recombines TRBV7-2 with TRBJ1-4, with D tentatively TRBD1 (5 bases). Germline CDR1 is SGHTA and CDR2 is FQGNSA. The CDR3 totals 14 residues. V lost 1 base, J lost 8 bases, and 11 bases lay in between. CDR3 region: CASSLVAGKEKLFF. CDR3 nucleotides: TGTGCCAGCAGCTTAGTCGCAGGGAAGGAAAAACTGTTTTTT.

In this sample, this clone turned up once. The chain joins TRBV19 to TRBJ1-2, with TRBD1 matching over 7 bases. Per the germline V gene, CDR1 is LNHDA and CDR2 is SQIVND (reference sequence). This CDR3 is 15 amino acids long. V dropped 5 bases and J dropped 6; count of bases not matched to a gene: 12. CDR3 bases: TGTGCCAGTAGTTCTGACAGGGAGGTATGGAATGGCTACACCTTC. Translated, it gives CASSSDREVWNGYTF.

The V call is TRBV5-1, the J call TRBJ1-3, with 7 bases fitting TRBD1. J lost 4 bases, V lost 2 bases, and 6 bases had no gene match. The CDR3 runs 15 residues. CDR1 is SGHRS and CDR2 is YFSETQ in the germline V gene. CDR3 in DNA: TGCGCCAGCAGCTTTACAGGGGCTTCCGGAAACACCATATATTTT. It codes for CASSFTGASGNTIYF.

This chain joins TRBV5-1 and TRBJ1-3; weak D call: TRBD1 (5 bases). Trimming shortened V by 2 bases and J by 3 bases, and 15 bases separated the two germline ends. This CDR3 has 16 amino acids. Germline lookup yields CDR1 SGHRS and CDR2 YFSETQ. Here the CDR3 DNA reads TGCGCCAGCAGCTTACTGGGGGGTTTGTTTGGAAACACCATATATTTT. It translates to CASSLLGGLFGNTIYF.

Here the CDR3 DNA reads TGTGCCAGCAGTCCGGACAGGGTCGAGCAGTACTTC. Translating gives CASSPDRVEQYF. The chain combines TRBV27 with TRBJ2-7; 8 positions match TRBD1. V gave up 5 bases and J gave up 6 bases; unmatched junction bases: 3. The CDR3 sequence is 12 residues long. The germline V gene has CDR1 MNHEY and CDR2 SMNVEV (reference sequence).

The chain employs TRBV10-3 and TRBJ1-1; the D is unclear. The CDR3 has 13 residues. In germline, CDR1 is ENHRY, CDR2 SYGVKD. Trimming removed 7 bases at V and 1 base at J, with 10 bases between. CDR3 in amino acids: CAIIPAPNTEAFF. The DNA of the CDR3 is TGTGCCATCATTCCAGCGCCGAACACTGAAGCTTTCTTT.

V usage is TRBV6-2 or TRBV6-3 and J usage is TRBJ2-7; 8 bases are shared with TRBD1. Germline CDR1 is MNHEY and CDR2 is SVGEGT. Trimming removed 2 bases from V and 4 bases from J; junction bases left unmatched: 7. The CDR3 spans 15 residues. CDR3 sequence (DNA): TGTGCCAGCAGTTACATGCCCAGGGGGCTATACGAGCAGTACTTC. Protein sequence: CASSYMPRGLYEQYF.